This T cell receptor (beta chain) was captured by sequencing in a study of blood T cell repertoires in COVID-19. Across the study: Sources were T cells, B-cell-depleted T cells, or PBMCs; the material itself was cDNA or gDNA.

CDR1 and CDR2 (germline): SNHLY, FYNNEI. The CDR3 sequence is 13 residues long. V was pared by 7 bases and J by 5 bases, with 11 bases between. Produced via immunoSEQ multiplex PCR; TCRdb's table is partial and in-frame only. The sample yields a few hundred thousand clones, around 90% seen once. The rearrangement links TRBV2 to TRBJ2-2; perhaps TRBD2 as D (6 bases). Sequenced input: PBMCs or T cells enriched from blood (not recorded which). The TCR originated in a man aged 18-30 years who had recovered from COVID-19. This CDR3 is CASMPSETGELFF. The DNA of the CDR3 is TGTGCCAGCATGCCTAGCGAGACCGGGGAGCTGTTTTTT.